This entry is about one T cell receptor beta chain. The antigen is unknown. This record comes from a study of cytomegalovirus exposure and HLA in healthy donors. Study-level results: Sequencing probably produced one cluster of sequence variants that were highly shared. The availability of immune exposure information extended only to CMV serostatus.

Trimming took off 4 bases at V and 4 bases at J, with 13 bases between the two ends. Germline CDR1 reads GTSNPN; CDR2 reads SVGIG (reference sequence). This CDR3 spans 14 amino acids. PCR employed 60 Vbeta and 13 Jbeta primers. Original analysis: Roughly 83 million unique TCR beta chains, about 11 million of them shared, were counted by a later analysis. The assay was immunoSEQ multiplex PCR, and TCRdb's table has in-frame clones only and misses some. The DNA gave D and trimming, while V, J and clone size come from that table. The sample lists about 160,000 clones, around 74% seen once, with roughly 2% in the top ten.

The receptor was derived from a female donor in good health and CMV-seronegative. Sequencing input: PBMCs. The chain joins TRBV30 to TRBJ2-2, with D possibly matching TRBD1 (5 bases). CDR3 sequence: CAWKRQGTTGELFF. The CDR3 DNA follows: TGTGCCTGGAAAAGGCAGGGAACCACCGGGGAGCTGTTTTTT.